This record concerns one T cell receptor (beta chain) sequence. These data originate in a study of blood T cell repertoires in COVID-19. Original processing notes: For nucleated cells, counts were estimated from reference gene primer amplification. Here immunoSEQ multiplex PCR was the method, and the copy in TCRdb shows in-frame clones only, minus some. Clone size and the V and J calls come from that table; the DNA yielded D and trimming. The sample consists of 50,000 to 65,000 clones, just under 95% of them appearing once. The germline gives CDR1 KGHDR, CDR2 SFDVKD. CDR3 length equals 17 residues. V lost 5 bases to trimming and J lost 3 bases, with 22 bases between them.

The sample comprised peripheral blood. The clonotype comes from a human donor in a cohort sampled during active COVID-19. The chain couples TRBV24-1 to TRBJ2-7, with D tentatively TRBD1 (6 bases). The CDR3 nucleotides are TGTGCCACCAGTGGAGTTTCTGGGGGCCACAGCGGCTACGAGCAGTACTTC. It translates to CATSGVSGGHSGYEQYF.